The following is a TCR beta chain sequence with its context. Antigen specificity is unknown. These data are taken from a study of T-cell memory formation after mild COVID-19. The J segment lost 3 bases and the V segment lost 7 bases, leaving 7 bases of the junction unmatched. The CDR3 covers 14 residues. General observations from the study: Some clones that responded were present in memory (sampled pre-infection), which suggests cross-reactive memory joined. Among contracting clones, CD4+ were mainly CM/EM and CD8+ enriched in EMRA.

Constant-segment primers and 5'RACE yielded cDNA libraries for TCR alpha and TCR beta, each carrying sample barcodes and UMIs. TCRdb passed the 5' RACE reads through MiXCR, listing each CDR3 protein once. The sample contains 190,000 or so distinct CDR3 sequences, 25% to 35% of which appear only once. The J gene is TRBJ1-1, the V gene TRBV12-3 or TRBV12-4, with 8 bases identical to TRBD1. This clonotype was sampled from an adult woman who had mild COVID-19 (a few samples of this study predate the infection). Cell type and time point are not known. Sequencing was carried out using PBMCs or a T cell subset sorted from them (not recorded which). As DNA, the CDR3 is TGTGCCAGCAACCCGACAGGGGCGGACACTGAAGCTTTCTTT. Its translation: CASNPTGADTEAFF.